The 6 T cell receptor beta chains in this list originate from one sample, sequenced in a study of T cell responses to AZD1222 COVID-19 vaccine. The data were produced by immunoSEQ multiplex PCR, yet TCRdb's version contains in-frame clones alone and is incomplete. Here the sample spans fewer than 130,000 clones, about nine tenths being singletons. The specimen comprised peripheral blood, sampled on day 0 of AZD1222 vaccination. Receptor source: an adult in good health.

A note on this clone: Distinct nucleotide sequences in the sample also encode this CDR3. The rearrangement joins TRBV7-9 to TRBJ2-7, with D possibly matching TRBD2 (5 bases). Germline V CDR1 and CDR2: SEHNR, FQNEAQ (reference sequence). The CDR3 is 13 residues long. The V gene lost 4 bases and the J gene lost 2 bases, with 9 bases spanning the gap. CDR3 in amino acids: CASSSSGAYEQYF. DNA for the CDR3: TGTGCCAGCAGCTCATCCGGGGCCTACGAGCAGTACTTC.

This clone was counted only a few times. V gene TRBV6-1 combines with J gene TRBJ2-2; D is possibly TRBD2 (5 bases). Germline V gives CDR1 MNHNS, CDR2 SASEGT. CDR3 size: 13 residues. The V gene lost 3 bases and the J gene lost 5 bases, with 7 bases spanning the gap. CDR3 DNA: TGTGCCAGCAGTGACGGGGATACCGGGGAGCTGTTTTTT. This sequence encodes CASSDGDTGELFF.

CDR3 in DNA: TGCAGCGCTTTTGGGCAGGGAAGTACTGAAGCTTTCTTT. Its protein is CSAFGQGSTEAFF. This chain connects TRBV29-1 to TRBJ1-1; tentative D call: TRBD1 (5 bases). The germline V gene encodes CDR1 SQVTM and CDR2 ANQGSEA. Trimming shortened V by 7 bases and J by 5 bases, and 17 bases separated the two germline ends. This CDR3 is 13 amino acids long.

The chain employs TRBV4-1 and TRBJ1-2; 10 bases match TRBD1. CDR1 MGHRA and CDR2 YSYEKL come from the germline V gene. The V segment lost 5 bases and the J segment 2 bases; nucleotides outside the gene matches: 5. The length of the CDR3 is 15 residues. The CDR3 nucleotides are TGCGCCAGCAGCGCTACGACAGGGGGCAACTATGGCTACACCTTC. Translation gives CASSATTGGNYGYTF.

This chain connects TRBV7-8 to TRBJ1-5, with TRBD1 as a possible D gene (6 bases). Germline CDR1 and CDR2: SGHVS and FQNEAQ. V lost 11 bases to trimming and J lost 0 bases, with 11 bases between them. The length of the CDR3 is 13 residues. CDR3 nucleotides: TGTGCCTCCCGACAGGTTAGCAATCAGCCCCAGCATTTT. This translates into CASRQVSNQPQHF.

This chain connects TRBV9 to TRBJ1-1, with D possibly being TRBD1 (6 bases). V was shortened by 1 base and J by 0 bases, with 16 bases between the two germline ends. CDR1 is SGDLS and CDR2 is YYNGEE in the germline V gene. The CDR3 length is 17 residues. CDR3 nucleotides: TGTGCCAGCAGCGTATCCCCTCTGACAGGTATGAACACTGAAGCTTTCTTT. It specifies CASSVSPLTGMNTEAFF. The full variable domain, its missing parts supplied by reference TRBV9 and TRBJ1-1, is DSGVTQTPKHLITATGQRVTLRCSPRSGDLSVYWYQQSLDQGLQFLIQYYNGEERAKGNILERFSAQQFPDLHSELNLSSLELGDSALYFCASSVSPLTGMNTEAFFGQGTRLTVV.